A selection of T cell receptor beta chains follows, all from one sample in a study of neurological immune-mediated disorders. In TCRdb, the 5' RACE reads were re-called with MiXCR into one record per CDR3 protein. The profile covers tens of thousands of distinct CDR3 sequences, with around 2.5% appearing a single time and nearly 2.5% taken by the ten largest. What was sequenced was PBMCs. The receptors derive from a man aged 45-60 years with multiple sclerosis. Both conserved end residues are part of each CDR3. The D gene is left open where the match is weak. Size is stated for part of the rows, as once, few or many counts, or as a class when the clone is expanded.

CASSLSPAVKGYTF	TGTGCCAGCAGTTTATCCCCCGCAGTTAAGGGCTACACCTTC	TRBJ1-2	many	14	TRBV28	NA
CASSLGAYLNTEAFF	TGTGCCAGCAGCCTAGGGGCCTACTTGAACACTGAAGCTTTCTTT	TRBJ1-1	many	15	TRBV7-2	NA
CAIGTDRVGSGANVLTF	TGTGCCATCGGTACGGACAGGGTGGGCTCTGGGGCCAACGTCCTGACTTTC	TRBJ2-6	many	17	TRBV7-6	TRBD1
CASSLSVAGVQFF	TGTGCCAGCAGTTTATCGGTAGCGGGGGTGCAGTTCTTC	TRBJ2-1	many	13	TRBV27	TRBD2
CASSGETALSTEAFF	TGCGCCAGCAGCGGAGAAACAGCGTTGAGCACTGAAGCTTTCTTT	TRBJ1-1	many	15	TRBV5-1	NA
CASGDRAGDQPQHF	TGTGCCAGCGGAGACCGAGCGGGGGATCAGCCCCAGCATTTT	TRBJ1-5	many	14	TRBV25-1	NA
CSARRGGTGYEQYF	TGCAGTGCTAGGCGCGGGGGCACCGGGTACGAGCAGTACTTC	TRBJ2-7	many	14	TRBV20-1	NA
CASSPGSELILKAFF	TGCGCCAGCAGCCCGGGGTCCGAGCTAATCCTCAAGGCTTTCTTT	TRBJ1-1	medium-sized	15	TRBV5-1	NA
CASSSVQTGGTYEQYF	TGTGCCAGCAGCTCCGTTCAGACAGGGGGTACCTACGAGCAGTACTTC	TRBJ2-7	many	16	TRBV7-9	TRBD1
CASSATPPGPQDTGELFF	TGCGCCAGCAGCGCCACTCCTCCGGGACCGCAGGACACCGGGGAGCTGTTTTTT	TRBJ2-2	many	18	TRBV5-1	NA
CSARPSLRGETQYF	TGCAGCGCCCGACCCTCATTGCGCGGGGAGACCCAGTACTTC	TRBJ2-5	many	14	TRBV29-1	NA
CASSRGTGGNEQFF	TGTGCCAGCAGCCGTGGGACAGGGGGTAATGAGCAGTTCTTC	TRBJ2-1	many	14	TRBV13	TRBD1
CASSLVWSGGPPNEQFF	TGCGCCAGCAGCTTGGTCTGGAGCGGGGGGCCCCCCAATGAGCAGTTCTTC	TRBJ2-1	many	17	TRBV5-1	TRBD2
CSVGWVQGQPQHF	TGCAGCGTTGGTTGGGTCCAAGGTCAGCCCCAGCATTTT	TRBJ1-5	many	13	TRBV29-1	NA
CASSQGGGFGELFF	TGCGCCAGCAGCCAAGGAGGAGGATTCGGGGAGCTGTTTTTT	TRBJ2-2	many	14	TRBV4-3	NA
CASSPRRTNQPQHF	TGTGCCAGCAGCCCTCGCCGAACTAATCAGCCCCAGCATTTT	TRBJ1-5	many	14	TRBV3-1	NA
CSARERTANMYGYTF	TGCAGTGCTAGAGAACGGACAGCTAATATGTATGGCTACACCTTC	TRBJ1-2	medium-sized	15	TRBV20-1	NA
CASSRDRGMNTEAFF	TGTGCCAGCAGCCGAGACAGGGGGATGAACACTGAAGCTTTCTTT	TRBJ1-1	many	15	TRBV5-6	TRBD1
CASNRSGGRSYEQYF	TGTGCCAGCAACAGATCAGGGGGCAGATCCTACGAGCAGTACTTC	TRBJ2-7	many	15	TRBV28	TRBD1
CASSFSGGNSPLNF	TGTGCCAGCAGCTTTTCAGGGGGGAATTCACCCCTCAACTTT	TRBJ1-6	NA	14	TRBV11-3	TRBD1
CASSQRTGTTYEQYF	TGTGCCAGCAGCCAACGGACAGGTACCACCTACGAGCAGTACTTC	TRBJ2-7	many	15	TRBV4-2	TRBD1
CASSPPPGRTIEQYF	TGTGCCAGCAGCCCCCCTCCAGGGAGGACGATCGAGCAGTACTTC	TRBJ2-7	many	15	TRBV6-5	NA
CSARVRRGGHEQYF	TGCAGTGCTAGAGTACGGAGGGGTGGTCACGAGCAGTACTTC	TRBJ2-7	many	14	TRBV20-1	NA
CASRFQGNGELFF	TGTGCCAGCAGATTCCAGGGTAACGGGGAGCTGTTTTTT	TRBJ2-2	many	13	TRBV2	NA
CASSFTGAGGYTF	TGTGCCAGCAGTTTTACAGGGGCTGGAGGCTACACCTTC	TRBJ1-2	many	13	TRBV27	TRBD1
CASSSGIGNTIYF	TGTGCCAGCAGTTCGGGGATTGGAAACACCATATATTTT	TRBJ1-3	many	13	TRBV12-3/TRBV12-4	NA
CASSLLAGGIENEQFF	TGTGCCAGCAGTTTACTAGCGGGGGGGATCGAGAATGAGCAGTTCTTC	TRBJ2-1	many	16	TRBV12-3/TRBV12-4	TRBD2
CASSVGGGDTQYF	TGTGCCAGCAGCGTAGGTGGGGGAGATACGCAGTATTTT	TRBJ2-3	many	13	TRBV9	NA